This T cell receptor (beta chain) was retrieved from a study of cytomegalovirus exposure and HLA in healthy donors. Background on the study: An analysis done earlier identified 95 million to 140 million unique TCR beta sequences from around 180 million T cells. The study, taken as a whole, reports: HLA restriction was apparent for most CMV-associated TCR beta chains in a later analysis. Donors were assumed by presence/absence analyses to have roughly uniform sequencing depth. Later on, an analysis showed TCR association rates differing by HLA locus, with DRB1 the most and HLA-C the fewest.

Primers for the PCR totalled 60 Vbeta and 13 Jbeta. The repertoire was sequenced with immunoSEQ multiplex PCR; TCRdb's copy has only in-frame clones and lacks some. This sample has 95,000 to 100,000 clones, with 60% to 75% found just once. As to this clone: Its antigen is unknown.

The length of the CDR3 is 16 residues. The J segment lost 4 bases and the V segment lost 2 bases, leaving 9 bases of the junction unmatched. Germline CDR1 SGHTA, CDR2 FQGNSA. The chain is built from TRBV7-2 and TRBJ2-7; 9 bases line up with TRBD2. The origin of this receptor is a woman aged 40 to 50 in good health and CMV-seronegative. The source material was PBMCs. CDR3 region: CASSLSGRGGLYEQYF. The CDR3 nucleotides are TGTGCCAGCAGCTTATCGGGGCGGGGGGGCCTGTACGAGCAGTACTTC.